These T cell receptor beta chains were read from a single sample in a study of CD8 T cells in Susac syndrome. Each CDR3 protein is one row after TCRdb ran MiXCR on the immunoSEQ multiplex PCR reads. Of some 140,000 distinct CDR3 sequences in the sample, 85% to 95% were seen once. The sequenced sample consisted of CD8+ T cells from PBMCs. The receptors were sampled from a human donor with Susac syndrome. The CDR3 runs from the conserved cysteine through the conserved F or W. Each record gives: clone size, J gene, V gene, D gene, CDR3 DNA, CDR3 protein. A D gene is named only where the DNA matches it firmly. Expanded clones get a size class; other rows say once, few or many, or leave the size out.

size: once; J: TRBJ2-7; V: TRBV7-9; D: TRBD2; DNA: TGTGCCAGCAGCCGCGCCCGGGAGGAGGGGTACGAGCAGTACTTC; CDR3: CASSRAREEGYEQYF
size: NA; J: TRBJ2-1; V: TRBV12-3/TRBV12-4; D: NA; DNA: TGTGCCAGCAGTTTCGCGGCCTCCAGTGCTGAGCAGTTCTTC; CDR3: CASSFAASSAEQFF
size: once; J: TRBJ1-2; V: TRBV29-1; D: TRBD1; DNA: TGCAGCGTTGTGACCAGGACAGGGGATGGCTACACCTTC; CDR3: CSVVTRTGDGYTF
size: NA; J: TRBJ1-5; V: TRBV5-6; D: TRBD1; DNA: TGTGCCAGCAGCGAGGGGACAGTCAGCAATCAGCCCCAGCATTTT; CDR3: CASSEGTVSNQPQHF
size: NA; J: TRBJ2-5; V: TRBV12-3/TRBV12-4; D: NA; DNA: TGTGCCAGCAGTTTAGCAGGAGGTGTTGGCGAGACCCAGTACTTC; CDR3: CASSLAGGVGETQYF
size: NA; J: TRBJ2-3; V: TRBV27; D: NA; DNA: TGTGCCAGCAGTTCCCTCCTCACAGATACGCAGTATTTT; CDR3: CASSSLLTDTQYF
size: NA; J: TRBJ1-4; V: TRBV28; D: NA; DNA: TGTGCCAGCAGTTCCCCCCGGTATGAAAAACTGTTTTTT; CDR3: CASSSPRYEKLFF
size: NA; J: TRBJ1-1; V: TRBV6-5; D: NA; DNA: TGTGCCAGCAGTTACTCACAGGGTAGTGGCACTGAAGCTTTCTTT; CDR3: CASSYSQGSGTEAFF
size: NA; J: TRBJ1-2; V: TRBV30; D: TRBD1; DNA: TGTGCCTGGACTGGACAGGGGGCAGATGGCTACACCTTC; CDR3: CAWTGQGADGYTF
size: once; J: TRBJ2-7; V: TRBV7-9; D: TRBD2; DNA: TGTGCCAGCAGCTTTTCTAGCGGGAGTACGAACTTC; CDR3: CASSFSSGSTNF
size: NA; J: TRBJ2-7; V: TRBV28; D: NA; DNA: TGTGCCAGCAGCACACGGGGCGAGCAGTACTTC; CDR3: CASSTRGEQYF
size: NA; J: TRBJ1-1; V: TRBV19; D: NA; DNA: TGTGCCAGTAGTATAAGGGGACAAGGAGCTTTCTTT; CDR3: CASSIRGQGAFF
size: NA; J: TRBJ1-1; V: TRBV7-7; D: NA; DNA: TGTGCTAGCAGCTTAAGGAGGGCAGGGCGCATGAACACTGAAGCTTTCTTT; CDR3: CASSLRRAGRMNTEAFF
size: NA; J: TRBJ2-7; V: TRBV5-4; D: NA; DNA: TGTGCCAGCAGCTCTCTTATCGGGGAGCAGTACTTC; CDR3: CASSSLIGEQYF
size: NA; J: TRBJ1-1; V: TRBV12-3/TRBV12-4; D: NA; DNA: TGTGCCAGCCGCCCCGCGGCCAGGGGTGAAGCTTTCTTT; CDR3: CASRPAARGEAFF
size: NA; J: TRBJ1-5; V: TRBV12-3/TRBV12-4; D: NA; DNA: TGTGCCAGCAGTTTAGATGGCAGGCAGCATTTT; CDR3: CASSLDGRQHF
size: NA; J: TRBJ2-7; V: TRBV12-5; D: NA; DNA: TGTGCTAGTGGTTTTCAGGGGCGATACGAGCAGTACTTC; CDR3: CASGFQGRYEQYF
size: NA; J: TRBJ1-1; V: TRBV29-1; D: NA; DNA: TGCAGCGTTGAGGGCGGGCCCCTCACTGAAGCTTTCTTT; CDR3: CSVEGGPLTEAFF
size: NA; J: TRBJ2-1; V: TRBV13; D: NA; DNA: TGTGCCAGCAGCTTAGGGCGGGGGCCTGAGCAGTTCTTC; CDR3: CASSLGRGPEQFF
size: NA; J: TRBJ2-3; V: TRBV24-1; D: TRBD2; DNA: TGTGCCACCACTAGCGGGAGGGCCGCAGATACGCAGTATTTT; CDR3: CATTSGRAADTQYF
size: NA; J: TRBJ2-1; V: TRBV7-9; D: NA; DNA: TGTGCCAGCAGCTTAAATTCGCGTGAGCAGTTCTTC; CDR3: CASSLNSREQFF
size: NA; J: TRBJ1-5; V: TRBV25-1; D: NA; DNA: TGTGCCAGCAGTGATCAGGGACTGGGCCCCCAGCATTTT; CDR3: CASSDQGLGPQHF
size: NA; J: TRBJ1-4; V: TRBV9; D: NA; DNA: TGTGCCAGCAGCGTATCCCGGGTTGCTAATGAAAAACTGTTTTTT; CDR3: CASSVSRVANEKLFF
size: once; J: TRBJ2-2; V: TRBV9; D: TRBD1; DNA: TGTGCCAGCAGCGCCCCAGGGGGGAACACCGGGGAGCTGTTTTTT; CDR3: CASSAPGGNTGELFF
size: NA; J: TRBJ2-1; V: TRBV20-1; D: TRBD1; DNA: TGCAGTGCTAGCCAGGGGGCCCATGAGCAGTTCTTC; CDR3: CSASQGAHEQFF
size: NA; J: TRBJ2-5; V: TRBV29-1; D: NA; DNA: TGCAGCGCCGGAGGGACCCCCGGTGGTGAGACCCAGTACTTC; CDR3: CSAGGTPGGETQYF
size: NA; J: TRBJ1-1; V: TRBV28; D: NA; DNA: TGTGCCAGCAGTTTAGTACAGGGTTCTGAAGCTTTCTTT; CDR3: CASSLVQGSEAFF
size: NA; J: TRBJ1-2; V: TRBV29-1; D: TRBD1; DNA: TGCAGCGTTGGGACAGGGGGCTATGGCTACACCTTC; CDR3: CSVGTGGYGYTF
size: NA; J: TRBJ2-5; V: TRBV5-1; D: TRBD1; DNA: TGCGCCAGCAGCCACAAACTTATACGGGACAGTCAAGAGACCCAGTACTTC; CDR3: CASSHKLIRDSQETQYF
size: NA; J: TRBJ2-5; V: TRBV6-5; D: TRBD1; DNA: TGTGCCAGCACCCTTGGACAGGGGGCTTGGGAGACCCAGTACTTC; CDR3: CASTLGQGAWETQYF
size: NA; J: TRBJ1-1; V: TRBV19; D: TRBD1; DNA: TGTGCCAGTAGTACGTACAGGGGTGAAGCTTTCTTT; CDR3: CASSTYRGEAFF
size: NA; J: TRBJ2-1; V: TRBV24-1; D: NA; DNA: TGTGCCACCAGTGACCGGCGGCCCCCTAGCCTAGGGGAGCAGTTCTTC; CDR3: CATSDRRPPSLGEQFF
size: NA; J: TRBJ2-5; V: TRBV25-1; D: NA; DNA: TGTGCCAGCAGTGAATTCTTTAGGTCTAGGGAAGAGACCCAGTACTTC; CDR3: CASSEFFRSREETQYF
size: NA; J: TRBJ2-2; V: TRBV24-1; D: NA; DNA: TGTGCCACCAGTGATTTGATTGGGGGCGGGGACCTGTTTTTT; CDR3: CATSDLIGGGDLFF
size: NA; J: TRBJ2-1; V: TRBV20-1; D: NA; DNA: TGCAGTGCCAGATCCAGCCAGTCACTACCATCCTACAATGAGCAGTTCTTC; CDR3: CSARSSQSLPSYNEQFF
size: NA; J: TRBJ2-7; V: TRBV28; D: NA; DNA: TGTGCCAGCAGAACGGACAGCGTTATTGACGAGCAGTACTTC; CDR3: CASRTDSVIDEQYF
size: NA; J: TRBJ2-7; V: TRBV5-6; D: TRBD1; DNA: TGTGCCAGCAGCTTACAGGGGGCGGGCTACGAGCAGTACTTC; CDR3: CASSLQGAGYEQYF
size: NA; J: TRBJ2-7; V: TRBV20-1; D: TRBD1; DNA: TGCAGTGCACGTCCCGGGACAGGGGGCAACGACACCTCCTACGAGCAGTACTTC; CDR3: CSARPGTGGNDTSYEQYF
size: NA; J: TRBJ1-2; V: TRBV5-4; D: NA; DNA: TGTGCCAGCAGCTTTGGAACAGTGTCCTATGGCTACACCTTC; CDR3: CASSFGTVSYGYTF
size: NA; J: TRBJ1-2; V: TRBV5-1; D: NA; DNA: TGCGCCAGCAGCTTGGTGTCAGAAACTAACTATGGCTACACCTTC; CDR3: CASSLVSETNYGYTF
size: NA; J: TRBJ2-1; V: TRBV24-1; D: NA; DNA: TGTGCCACAGGAGGGGGCACCTACAATGAGCAGTTCTTC; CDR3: CATGGGTYNEQFF